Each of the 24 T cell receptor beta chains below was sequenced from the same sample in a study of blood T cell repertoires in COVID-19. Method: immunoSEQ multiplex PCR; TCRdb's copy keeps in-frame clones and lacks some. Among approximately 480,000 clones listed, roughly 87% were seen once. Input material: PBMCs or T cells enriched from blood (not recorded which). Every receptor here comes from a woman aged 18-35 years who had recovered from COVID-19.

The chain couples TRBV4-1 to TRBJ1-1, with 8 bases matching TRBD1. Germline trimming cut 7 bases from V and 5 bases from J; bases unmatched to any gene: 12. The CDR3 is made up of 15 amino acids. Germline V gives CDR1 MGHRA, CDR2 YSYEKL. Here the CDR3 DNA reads TGCGCCAGCAAGTGGCAGGGGGCGATTGGGACTGAAGCTTTCTTT. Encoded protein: CASKWQGAIGTEAFF.

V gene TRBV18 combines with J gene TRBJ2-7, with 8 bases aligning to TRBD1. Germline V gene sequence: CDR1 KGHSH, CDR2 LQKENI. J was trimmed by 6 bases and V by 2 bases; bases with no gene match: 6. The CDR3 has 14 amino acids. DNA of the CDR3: TGTGCCAGCTCACCAGGCAGGGGGCTTCTCGAGCAGTACTTC. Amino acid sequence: CASSPGRGLLEQYF.

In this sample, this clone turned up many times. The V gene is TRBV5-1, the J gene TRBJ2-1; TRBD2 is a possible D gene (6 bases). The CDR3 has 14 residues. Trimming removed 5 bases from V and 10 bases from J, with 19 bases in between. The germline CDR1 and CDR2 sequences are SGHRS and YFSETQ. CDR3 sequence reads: CASSGSPGLIEQFF. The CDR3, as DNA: TGCGCCAGCAGTGGGTCCCCGGGACTGATAGAGCAGTTCTTC.

The CDR3 sequence is CASTGEGWFVADYGYTF. The DNA for the CDR3 is TGTGCCAGCACTGGCGAGGGTTGGTTCGTTGCAGACTATGGCTACACCTTC. The rearrangement links TRBV7-9 to TRBJ1-2, with D uncertain. The CDR3 length is 17 residues. CDR1 is SEHNR, CDR2 FQNEAQ, per germline (reference sequence). Trimming left V 7 bases short and J 3 bases short, with 24 bases between.

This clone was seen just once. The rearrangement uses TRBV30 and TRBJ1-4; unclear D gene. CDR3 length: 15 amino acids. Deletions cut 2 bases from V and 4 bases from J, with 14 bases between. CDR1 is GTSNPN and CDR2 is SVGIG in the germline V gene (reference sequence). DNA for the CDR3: TGTGCCTGGAGTCGGGAGAGGTTGGGTAATGAAAAACTGTTTTTT. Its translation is CAWSRERLGNEKLFF.

CDR3 bases: TGTGCCAGCAGCCTCGGAGAGACCCAGTACTTC. The encoded protein is CASSLGETQYF. V and J are TRBV11-2 and TRBJ2-5; D not resolved. Trimming left V 5 bases short and J 4 bases short, with 5 bases between. This CDR3 contains 11 residues. Germline assignment: CDR1 SGHAT and CDR2 FQNNGV.

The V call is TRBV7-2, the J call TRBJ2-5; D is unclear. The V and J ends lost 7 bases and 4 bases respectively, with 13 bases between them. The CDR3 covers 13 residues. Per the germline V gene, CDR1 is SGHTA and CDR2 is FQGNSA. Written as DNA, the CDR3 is TGTGCCAGCAACCCCGCCCCGGGAGAGACCCAGTACTTC. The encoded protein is CASNPAPGETQYF. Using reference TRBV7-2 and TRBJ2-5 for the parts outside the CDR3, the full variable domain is GAGVSQSPSNKVTEKGKDVELRCDPISGHTALYWYRQSLGQGLEFLIYFQGNSAPDKSGLPSDRFSAERTGGSVSTLTIQRTQQEDSAVYLCASNPAPGETQYFGPGTRLLVL.

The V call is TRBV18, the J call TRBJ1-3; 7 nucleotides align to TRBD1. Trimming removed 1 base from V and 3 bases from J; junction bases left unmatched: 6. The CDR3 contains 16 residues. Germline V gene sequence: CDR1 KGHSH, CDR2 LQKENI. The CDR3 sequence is CASSPQGATYGNTIYF. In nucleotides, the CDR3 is TGTGCCAGCTCACCACAGGGGGCAACATATGGAAACACCATATATTTT. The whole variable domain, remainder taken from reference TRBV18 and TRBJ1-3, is NAGVMQNPRHLVRRRGQEARLRCSPMKGHSHVYWYRQLPEEGLKFMVYLQKENIIDESGMPKERFSAEFPKEGPSILRIQQVVRGDSAAYFCASSPQGATYGNTIYFGEGSWLTVV.

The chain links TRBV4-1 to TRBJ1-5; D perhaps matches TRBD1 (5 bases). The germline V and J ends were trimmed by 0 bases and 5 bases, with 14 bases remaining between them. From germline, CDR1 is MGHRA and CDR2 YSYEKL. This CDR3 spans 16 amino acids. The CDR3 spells CASSQDMQGYYQPQHF. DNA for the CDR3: TGCGCCAGCAGCCAAGATATGCAGGGATATTATCAGCCCCAGCATTTT.

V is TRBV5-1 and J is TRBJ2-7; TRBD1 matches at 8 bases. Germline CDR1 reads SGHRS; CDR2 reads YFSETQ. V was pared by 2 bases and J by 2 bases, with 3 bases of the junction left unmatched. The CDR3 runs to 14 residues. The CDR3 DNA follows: TGCGCCAGCAGCTTACGACAGGGGACCTACGAGCAGTACTTC. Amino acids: CASSLRQGTYEQYF.

CDR3 loop: CASSKGRGNQPQHF. As DNA, the CDR3 is TGTGCCAGCAGCAAGGGCAGGGGCAATCAGCCCCAGCATTTT. V usage is TRBV7-2 and J usage is TRBJ1-5, with D possibly matching TRBD1 (5 bases). Deletions cut 5 bases from V and 2 bases from J, with 10 bases between. Germline loops: CDR1 SGHTA, CDR2 FQGNSA. CDR3 length: 14 amino acids.

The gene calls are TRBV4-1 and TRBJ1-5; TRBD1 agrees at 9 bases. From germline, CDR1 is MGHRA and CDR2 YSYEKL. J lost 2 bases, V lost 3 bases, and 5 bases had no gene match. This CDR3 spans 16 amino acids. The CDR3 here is CASSQEGQGGNQPQHF. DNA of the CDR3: TGCGCCAGCAGCCAGGAGGGACAGGGAGGCAATCAGCCCCAGCATTTT.

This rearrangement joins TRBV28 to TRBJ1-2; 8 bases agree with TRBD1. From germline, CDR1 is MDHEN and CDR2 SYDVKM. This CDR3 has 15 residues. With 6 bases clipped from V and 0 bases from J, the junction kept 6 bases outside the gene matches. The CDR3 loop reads CASSSGGAANYGYTF. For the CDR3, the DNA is TGTGCCAGCAGCTCAGGGGGCGCCGCTAACTATGGCTACACCTTC.

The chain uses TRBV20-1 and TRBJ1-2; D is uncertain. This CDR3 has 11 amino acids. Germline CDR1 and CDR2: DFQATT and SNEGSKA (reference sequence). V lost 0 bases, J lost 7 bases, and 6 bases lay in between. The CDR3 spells CSARDGRGYTF. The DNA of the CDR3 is TGCAGTGCTAGAGATGGGCGTGGCTACACCTTC.

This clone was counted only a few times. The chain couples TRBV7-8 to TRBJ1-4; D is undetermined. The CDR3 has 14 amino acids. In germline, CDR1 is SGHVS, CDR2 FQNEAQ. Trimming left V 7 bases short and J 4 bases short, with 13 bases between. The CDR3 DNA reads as TGTGCCAGCACCCCGAAAGCCCTTAATGAAAAACTGTTTTTT. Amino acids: CASTPKALNEKLFF.

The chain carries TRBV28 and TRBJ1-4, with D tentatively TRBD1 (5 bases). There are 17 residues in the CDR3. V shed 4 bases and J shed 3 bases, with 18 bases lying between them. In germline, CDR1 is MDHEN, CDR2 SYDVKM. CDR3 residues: CASSSSRARGANEKLFF. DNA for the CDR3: TGTGCCAGCAGTTCCTCCAGGGCTCGGGGGGCTAATGAAAAACTGTTTTTT. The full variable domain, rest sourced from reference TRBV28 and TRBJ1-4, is DVKVTQSSRYLVKRTGEKVFLECVQDMDHENMFWYRQDPGLGLRLIYFSYDVKMKEKGDIPEGYSVSREKKERFSLILESASTNQTSMYLCASSSSRARGANEKLFFGSGTQLSVL.

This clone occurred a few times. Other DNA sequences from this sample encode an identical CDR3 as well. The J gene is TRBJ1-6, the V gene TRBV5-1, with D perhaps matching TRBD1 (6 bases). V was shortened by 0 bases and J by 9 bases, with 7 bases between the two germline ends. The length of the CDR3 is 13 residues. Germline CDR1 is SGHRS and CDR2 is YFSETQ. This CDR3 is CASSLAGVSPLHF. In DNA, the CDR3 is TGCGCCAGCAGCTTGGCAGGGGTTTCACCCCTCCACTTT.

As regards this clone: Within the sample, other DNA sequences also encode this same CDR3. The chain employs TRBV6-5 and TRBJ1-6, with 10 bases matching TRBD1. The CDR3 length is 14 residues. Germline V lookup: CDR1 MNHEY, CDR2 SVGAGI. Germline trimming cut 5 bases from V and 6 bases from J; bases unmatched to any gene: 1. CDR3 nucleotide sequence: TGTGCCAGCAGTCGGGACAGGGGTAATTCACCCCTCCACTTT. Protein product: CASSRDRGNSPLHF.

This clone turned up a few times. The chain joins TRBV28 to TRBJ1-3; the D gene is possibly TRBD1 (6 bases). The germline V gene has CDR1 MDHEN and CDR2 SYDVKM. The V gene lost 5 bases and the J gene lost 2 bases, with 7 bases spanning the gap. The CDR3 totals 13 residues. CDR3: CASSTGTGNTIYF. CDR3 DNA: TGTGCCAGCAGTACAGGGACTGGAAACACCATATATTTT.

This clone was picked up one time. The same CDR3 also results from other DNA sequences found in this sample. CDR3 in DNA: TGTGCCAGCAGCGTAGTGGGGGGAGAGCAGTACTTC. Translation: CASSVVGGEQYF. The chain links TRBV9 to TRBJ2-7; D is perhaps TRBD2 (6 bases). The CDR3 extends over 12 amino acids. The ends were cut back, 0 bases at V and 7 bases at J, with 8 bases in the middle. Germline V gene sequence: CDR1 SGDLS, CDR2 YYNGEE.

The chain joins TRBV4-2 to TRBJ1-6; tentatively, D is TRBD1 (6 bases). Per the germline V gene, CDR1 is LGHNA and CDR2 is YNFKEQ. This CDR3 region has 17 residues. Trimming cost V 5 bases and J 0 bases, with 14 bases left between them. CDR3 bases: TGTGCCAGCAGCGCAAGAAAGACAGGCTCCTATAATTCACCCCTCCACTTT. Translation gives CASSARKTGSYNSPLHF.

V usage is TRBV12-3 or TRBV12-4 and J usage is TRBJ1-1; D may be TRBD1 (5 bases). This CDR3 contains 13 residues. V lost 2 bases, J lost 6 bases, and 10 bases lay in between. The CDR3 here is CASSLRGPPEAFF. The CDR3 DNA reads TGTGCCAGCAGTTTAAGGGGCCCTCCTGAAGCTTTCTTT.

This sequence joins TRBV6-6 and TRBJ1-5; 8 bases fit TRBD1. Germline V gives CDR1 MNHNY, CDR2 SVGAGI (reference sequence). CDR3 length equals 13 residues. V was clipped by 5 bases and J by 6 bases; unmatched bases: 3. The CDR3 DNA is TGTGCCAGCAGTGGGACAGGCTTTCAGCCCCAGCATTTT. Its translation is CASSGTGFQPQHF.

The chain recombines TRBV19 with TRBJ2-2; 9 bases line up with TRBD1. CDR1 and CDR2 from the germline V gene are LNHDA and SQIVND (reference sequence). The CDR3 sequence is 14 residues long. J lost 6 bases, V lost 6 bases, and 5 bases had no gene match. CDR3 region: CASRGQGPPGELFF. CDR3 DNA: TGTGCCAGTAGGGGACAGGGCCCCCCCGGGGAGCTGTTTTTT.